This T cell receptor (beta chain) was observed in a study of blood T cell repertoires in COVID-19 (TCRdb year 2020). In the study overall: Samples from collaborators originated in the United States, Italy and Spain and spanned both the acute and convalescent phases of COVID-19. Samples were obtained from the ongoing ImmuneRACE study (first 160 participants) and from some 1,200 subjects provided by 6 global collaborators. The repertoires were released in a freely available public database meant as a resource for research on the immune response to SARS-CoV-2. The prospective study material was composed of cDNA or gDNA derived from T cells, B-cell-depleted T cells, or PBMCs. Nearly every sample came with metadata listing a de-identified subject ID, COVID-19 status, age in years and sex. Where available, HLA class I and class II types were taken from metadata supplied by the sample provider and were not determined by assay-based typing. The dataset comprised deeply sampled blood TCRbeta repertoires from subjects exposed to, actively infected with, or recovered from COVID-19.

The paper as a whole reports these results and caveats: The quantity of clinical and demographic metadata differed by source and by participant and was supplied without curation.

Each collaborating institution followed its own protocols to collect whole blood in K2EDTA tubes. Collaborator samples were shipped for TCRbeta analysis as frozen whole blood, isolated PBMCs, or DNA extracted from either sample type. The CDR3 runs 15 amino acids, cysteine and phenylalanine included. The kept DNA is CDR3 alone, 45 bases in frame from the first base. From the germline V gene, CDR1 is SNHLY and CDR2 is FYNNEI. The V end gives up 2 bases and the J end 4 bases, leaving 5 bases in the junction not matched to a gene. Remarks on this clone: Which antigen it targets is not known. Qualities for individual bases were not recorded, and no much larger clone is one base off.

The immunoSEQ Assay, a bias-controlled multiplex PCR, was used to amplify TCRbeta CDR3 regions from genomic DNA. The study's processing was this. The number of nucleated cells in each sample was estimated from the amplification of reference gene primers within the assay. To quantify the absolute abundance of each unique TCRbeta CDR3 rearrangement, sequence reads were collapsed and filtered. For each sample, productive Simpson clonality was calculated as the square root of Simpson's diversity index across productive rearrangements. Imported from immuneACCESS, the table was reduced by TCRdb to in-frame sequences with V and J called. These copies leave out some clones; in studies compared against another copy, an unresolved V gene accounts for under half, and the cause of the remainder is not known. That table furnishes V, J and clone size, whereas the DNA furnished D and trimming. For this sample the table gives more than 95,000 clones, of which about 89% were detected only once. The ten largest clones represent roughly 15% of the sample.

This sequence originates from a man aged 45-65 years with acute or convalescent COVID-19. The sequence is built from TRBV2 and TRBJ2-7, and TRBD2 matches 10 of the central bases. The sample was peripheral blood. The DNA reads TGTGCCAGCAGTGAATCTAGCGGGAGCTGGTACGAGCAGTACTTC. The translation is CASSESSGSWYEQYF.